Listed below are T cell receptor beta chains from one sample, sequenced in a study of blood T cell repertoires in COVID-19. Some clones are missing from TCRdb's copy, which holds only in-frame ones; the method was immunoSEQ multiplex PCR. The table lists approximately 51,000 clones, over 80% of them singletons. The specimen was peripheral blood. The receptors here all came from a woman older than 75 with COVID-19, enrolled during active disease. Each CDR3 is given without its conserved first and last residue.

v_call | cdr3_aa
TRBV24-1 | ATSDLLDEQF
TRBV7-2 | ASSSQQAGADTQY
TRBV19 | ASTGTGGPDTQY
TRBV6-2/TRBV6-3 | ASSQQDATDTQY
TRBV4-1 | ASSPMDRGTSNEKLF
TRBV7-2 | ASSLDRGSGNTIY
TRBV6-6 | ASHATNYGYT
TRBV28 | ASSLGPPGEQF
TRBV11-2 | ASSQDRGLRKLF
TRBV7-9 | ASSFNRQANEKLF
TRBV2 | ASRGDSWGYT
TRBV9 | ASSVGLARTYNEQF
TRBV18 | ASSPPSGTAGSPLH
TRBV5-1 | ASSLAGGSQPQH
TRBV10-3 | AISELGGTAMPGSNQPQH
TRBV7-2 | ASSLVSGGGTDTQY
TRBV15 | ATSRDNEYEQY
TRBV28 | ASCEGNTGELF
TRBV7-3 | ASSLSGGNTEAF